Each of the 25 T cell receptor beta chains below was sequenced from the same sample in a study of Ad26.COV2.S vaccination and SARS-CoV-2 variants. The treatment: 15 to 20 received Ad26.COV2.S at low or high dose, single or two shots; roughly five received placebo; per-sample allocation not given. Specimens were obtained on day 63 following the first vaccine or placebo injection. Profiling relied on immunoSEQ multiplex PCR, and the TCRdb table lists in-frame clones only, not all of them. The table has 440,000 or so clones, around 91% seen once. The specimen comprised peripheral blood, sampled in a trial of Ad26.COV2.S vaccine versus placebo. These receptor sequences come from a person aged 18-65 years who received the Ad26.COV2.S COVID-19 vaccine or a placebo.

This clone was seen a single time. The V and J genes are TRBV4-2 and TRBJ2-1; TRBD2 is a possible D gene (6 bases). Trimming removed 0 bases from V and 11 bases from J, with 20 bases in between. The CDR3 loop spans 16 amino acids. Germline CDR1 LGHNA, CDR2 YNFKEQ. CDR3 sequence reads: CASSQDNWDDGGQQFF. The CDR3 coding sequence is TGTGCCAGCAGCCAAGATAACTGGGACGACGGAGGGCAGCAGTTCTTC.

V is TRBV9 and J is TRBJ2-2, with 7 bases fitting TRBD1. This CDR3 comprises 17 residues. Germline CDR1 and CDR2: SGDLS and YYNGEE. J lost 3 bases, V lost 4 bases, and 12 bases had no gene match. DNA for the CDR3: TGTGCCAGCAGCCTCCCCTCAGGGGGAATAGACACCGGGGAGCTGTTTTTT. Translating gives CASSLPSGGIDTGELFF.

V usage is TRBV14 and J usage is TRBJ2-3; D call uncertain. This CDR3 is 12 amino acids long. Per the germline V gene, CDR1 is SGHDN and CDR2 is FVKESK. V was cut by 1 base and J by 6 bases, with 5 bases left in between. CDR3 sequence: CASSQGADTQYF. DNA of the CDR3: TGTGCCAGCAGCCAAGGAGCCGATACGCAGTATTTT.

This chain connects TRBV29-1 to TRBJ2-1; possibly TRBD1 for D (5 bases). This CDR3 has 14 residues. V shed 5 bases and J shed 8 bases, with 19 bases lying between them. CDR1 is SQVTM, CDR2 ANQGSEA, per germline. The CDR3 sequence: CSVTVGSGKYEQFF. The CDR3 bases are TGCAGCGTTACCGTCGGGTCAGGGAAGTATGAGCAGTTCTTC.

This rearrangement joins TRBV27 to TRBJ1-4; 7 bases agree with TRBD1. The trim removed 5 bases at V and 8 bases at J, leaving 11 bases unmatched. The CDR3 is made up of 15 amino acids. The V gene's germline CDR1 is MNHEY and CDR2 SMNVEV (reference sequence). The DNA of the CDR3 is TGTGCCAGCAGTCCGCGAGGGGGCGCTAGGGAAAAACTGTTTTTT. This sequence encodes CASSPRGGAREKLFF.

The V and J genes are TRBV5-1 and TRBJ1-1; tentatively, D is TRBD1 (6 bases). The CDR3 covers 16 residues. Germline V gene data show CDR1 as SGHRS and CDR2 as YFSETQ. V was pared by 2 bases and J by 5 bases, with 19 bases between. This CDR3 reads CASSFTGGLVLTEAFF. The CDR3 nucleotides are TGCGCCAGCAGCTTTACCGGGGGCCTAGTGCTTACTGAAGCTTTCTTT.

The V gene is TRBV27, the J gene TRBJ2-7, with D perhaps assigned TRBD1 or TRBD2 (5 bases each). There are 16 residues in the CDR3. Germline-derived CDR1 and CDR2 are MNHEY and SMNVEV (reference sequence). Deletions cut 5 bases from V and 2 bases from J, with 19 bases between. The CDR3 loop reads CASSLTPPRDPYEQYF. CDR3 nucleotide sequence: TGTGCCAGCAGTCTAACTCCCCCAAGGGACCCCTACGAGCAGTACTTC.

The J gene is TRBJ2-1, the V gene TRBV25-1; 10 bases are a match to TRBD2. The trim removed 5 bases at V and 10 bases at J, leaving 5 bases unmatched. The CDR3 is 13 residues long. Germline values: CDR1 MGHDK, CDR2 SYGVNS. The CDR3 sequence is CASSPSGRAEQFF. Here the CDR3 DNA reads TGTGCCAGCAGTCCTAGCGGGAGAGCGGAGCAGTTCTTC.

The rearrangement uses TRBV7-9 and TRBJ2-1; D possibly matches TRBD1 or TRBD2 (5 bases each). V lost 0 bases, J lost 3 bases, and 6 bases lay in between. Germline V lookup: CDR1 SEHNR, CDR2 FQNEAQ (reference sequence). CDR3 length: 14 amino acids. CDR3 DNA sequence: TGTGCCAGCAGCTTAGCGGGGGTCTACAATGAGCAGTTCTTC. Translation: CASSLAGVYNEQFF.

V and J are TRBV9 and TRBJ2-5; weak D call: TRBD2 (6 bases). CDR1 SGDLS and CDR2 YYNGEE come from the germline V gene. This CDR3 spans 14 amino acids. Trimming left V 2 bases short and J 2 bases short, with 10 bases between. Written as DNA, the CDR3 is TGTGCCAGCAGCGTCCGGGACTTTCAAGAGACCCAGTACTTC. Residues: CASSVRDFQETQYF.

This chain uses TRBV5-1 with TRBJ2-1, with TRBD2 matching over 15 bases. The V segment lost 4 bases and the J segment 0 bases; nucleotides outside the gene matches: 11. Germline-derived CDR1 and CDR2 are SGHRS and YFSETQ. This CDR3 is built from 20 residues. CDR3 sequence reads: CASSPRGLAGGDSSYNEQFF. The CDR3 DNA sequence: TGCGCCAGCAGCCCCCGCGGACTAGCGGGAGGGGATAGCTCCTACAATGAGCAGTTCTTC.

The genes are TRBV4-1 and TRBJ1-6; the D gene is possibly TRBD1 (5 bases). Germline V gene sequence: CDR1 MGHRA, CDR2 YSYEKL. The CDR3 has 17 amino acids. Trimming pared 0 bases from V and 1 base from J, leaving 10 bases between. The CDR3, as DNA: TGCGCCAGCAGCCAAGACTGGGGGGATTCCTATAATTCACCCCTCCACTTT. It specifies CASSQDWGDSYNSPLHF.

The gene calls are TRBV9 and TRBJ2-1; 7 nucleotides match TRBD2. Losses at the gene ends were 8 bases for V and 0 bases for J; bases not matched to a gene: 5. The CDR3 runs to 14 residues. Germline V gives CDR1 SGDLS, CDR2 YYNGEE. CDR3 DNA sequence: TGTGCCAGTTCCACTAGCGCCTCCTACAATGAGCAGTTCTTC. Translation gives CASSTSASYNEQFF.

This rearrangement joins TRBV6-1 to TRBJ2-7; D tentatively fits TRBD1 or TRBD2 (5 bases each). V lost 3 bases and J 6 bases, leaving 18 bases between the germline ends. This CDR3 region has 15 residues. Germline CDR1 reads MNHNS; CDR2 reads SASEGT. The CDR3, as DNA: TGTGCCAGCAGTGATCCGGGACGCAGAGGAGCCGAGCAGTACTTC. This sequence encodes CASSDPGRRGAEQYF.

In its sample, this clone was seen once. This sequence joins TRBV5-1 and TRBJ2-1; 13 bases map to TRBD2. Germline CDR1 SGHRS, CDR2 YFSETQ. This CDR3 contains 15 residues. Trimming removed 4 bases from V and 4 bases from J; junction bases left unmatched: 2. CDR3 sequence: CASSPTSGGYNEQFF. The CDR3 coding sequence is TGCGCCAGCAGCCCGACTAGCGGGGGGTACAATGAGCAGTTCTTC. The variable domain in full, with the rest retrieved from reference TRBV5-1 and TRBJ2-1, is KAGVTQTPRYLIKTRGQQVTLSCSPISGHRSVSWYQQTPGQGLQFLFEYFSETQRNKGNFPGRFSGRQFSNSRSEMNVSTLELGDSALYLCASSPTSGGYNEQFFGPGTRLTVL.

V gene TRBV30 combines with J gene TRBJ2-1; possible D gene TRBD2, 5 bases. Trimming shortened V by 3 bases and J by 3 bases, and 9 bases separated the two germline ends. Per germline, CDR1 GTSNPN and CDR2 SVGIG (reference sequence). The CDR3 covers 13 residues. The CDR3 region has the DNA TGTGCCTGGAGGGGCGGGCTCTACAATGAGCAGTTCTTC. Encoded protein: CAWRGGLYNEQFF. The full variable domain, with the rest looked up from reference TRBV30 and TRBJ2-1, is SQTIHQWPATLVQPVGSPLSLECTVEGTSNPNLYWYRQAAGRGLQLLFYSVGIGQISSEVPQNLSASRPQDRQFILSSKKLLLSDSGFYLCAWRGGLYNEQFFGPGTRLTVL.

V gene TRBV4-1 combines with J gene TRBJ1-1, with a tentative D call TRBD1 (6 bases). The CDR3 contains 16 residues. Per the germline V gene, CDR1 is MGHRA and CDR2 is YSYEKL. Trimming pared 0 bases from V and 1 base from J, leaving 12 bases between. In DNA form, the CDR3 reads TGCGCCAGCAGCCAAGAAGGACCGGGACAGAACACTGAAGCTTTCTTT. It yields the protein CASSQEGPGQNTEAFF.

The V and J genes are TRBV7-3 and TRBJ2-7; 14 bases are shared with TRBD2. Germline CDR1 and CDR2: SGHTA and FQGTGA. Trimming cost V 5 bases and J 4 bases; bases outside gene matches: 10. This CDR3 is built from 17 residues. The CDR3 DNA reads TGTGCCAGCAGCCAAAGCCCCGGGACTAGCGGGAGTTACGAGCAGTACTTC. Translated, it gives CASSQSPGTSGSYEQYF.

J is TRBJ1-3 and V is TRBV9; 11 bases are a match to TRBD1. The CDR3 totals 15 residues. The V gene end was trimmed by 0 bases and the J gene end by 6 bases; junction bases not matched to a gene: 2. Germline lookup yields CDR1 SGDLS and CDR2 YYNGEE. CDR3 coding DNA: TGTGCCAGCAGCGTAGGTGGACAGGGGGCAAACACCATATATTTT. It encodes CASSVGGQGANTIYF.

The chain carries TRBV28 and TRBJ2-7, with TRBD2 matching 8 bases. With V trimmed by 2 bases and J by 4 bases, 10 bases remained unmatched. The germline V gene encodes CDR1 MDHEN and CDR2 SYDVKM. The CDR3 loop spans 16 amino acids. CDR3 amino acids: CASSLRAGGIVYEQYF. In DNA form, the CDR3 reads TGTGCCAGCAGTTTAAGGGCGGGAGGAATTGTTTACGAGCAGTACTTC.

This clone was observed once. The V call is TRBV4-2, the J call TRBJ1-2, with D uncertain. The V gene's germline CDR1 is LGHNA and CDR2 YNFKEQ. This CDR3 contains 16 residues. V shed 0 bases and J shed 8 bases, with 19 bases lying between them. Written as DNA, the CDR3 is TGTGCCAGCAGCCAAGATGGGGAAGCGGCGGGAGGCGGCTACACCTTC. Encoded protein: CASSQDGEAAGGGYTF.

The chain combines TRBV3-1 (or the pseudogene TRBV3-2) with TRBJ2-5, with TRBD2 as a possible D gene (6 bases). Per germline, CDR1 LGHDT and CDR2 YNNKEL (reference sequence). There are 18 residues in the CDR3. Trimming removed 0 bases from V and 1 base from J, with 18 bases in between. The CDR3 bases are TGTGCCAGCAGCCAAGATCTCCGAGCGGGCCAACCCCAAGAGACCCAGTACTTC. It specifies CASSQDLRAGQPQETQYF.

This chain joins TRBV25-1 and TRBJ2-3, with TRBD2 matching over 9 bases. CDR1 and CDR2 (germline): MGHDK, SYGVNS. The CDR3 runs 18 residues. The V gene end was trimmed by 4 bases and the J gene end by 4 bases; junction bases not matched to a gene: 15. CDR3 coding DNA: TGTGCCAGCAGTGCCTCAGTAAGGTCTAGCGGGATCCCAGATACGCAGTATTTT. This encodes CASSASVRSSGIPDTQYF.

The rearrangement joins TRBV21-1 to TRBJ2-7; TRBD2 is the table's D call, not checked against the DNA. TRBV21-1 is listed as a pseudogene. The CDR3 is made up of 17 amino acids. The CDR3 coding sequence is TGTGCCAGCAGCTCCGCGGGATTCCAAACCCCCTATTACGAGCAGTACTTC. It specifies CASSSAGFQTPYYEQYF.

As to this clone: Compared with germline, one end of the junction differs, possibly owing to a read error. Other DNA sequences in this sample translate to the same CDR3. The V call is TRBV28, the J call TRBJ1-2; weak D call: TRBD1 (5 bases). CDR3 length equals 11 residues. Germline V gene lookup returns CDR1 MDHEN and CDR2 SYDVKM. DNA of the CDR3: TGTGCCAGCAGTTTGGGGGAGGGCTATACCTTC. Translating gives CASSLGEGYTF.